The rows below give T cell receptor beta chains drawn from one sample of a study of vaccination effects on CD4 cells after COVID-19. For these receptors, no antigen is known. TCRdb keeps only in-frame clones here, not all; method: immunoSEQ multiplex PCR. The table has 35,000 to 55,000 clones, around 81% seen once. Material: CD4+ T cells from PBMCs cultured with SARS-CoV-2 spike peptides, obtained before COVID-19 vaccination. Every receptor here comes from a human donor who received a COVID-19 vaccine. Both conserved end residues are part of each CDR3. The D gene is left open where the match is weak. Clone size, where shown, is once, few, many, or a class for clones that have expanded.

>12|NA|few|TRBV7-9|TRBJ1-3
TGTGCCAGCAGCTTCGGCGGAAACACCATATATTTT
CASSFGGNTIYF
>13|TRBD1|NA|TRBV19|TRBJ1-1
TGTGCCAGTAGTTGGGACAGGAGTACTGAAGCTTTCTTT
CASSWDRSTEAFF
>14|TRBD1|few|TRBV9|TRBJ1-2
TGTGCCAGCAGCCTCGGGACAGGGGACTATGGCTACACCTTC
CASSLGTGDYGYTF
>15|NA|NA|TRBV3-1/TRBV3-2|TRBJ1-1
TGTGCCAGCAGCCAAGATTCGGGGCGGGACACTGAAGCTTTCTTT
CASSQDSGRDTEAFF
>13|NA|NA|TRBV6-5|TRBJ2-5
TGTGCCAGCAGTTACGGGGGATTAGAGACCCAGTACTTC
CASSYGGLETQYF
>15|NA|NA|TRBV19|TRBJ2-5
TGTGCCAGTAGTAGCCTCTCAGAGAGGCAAGAGACCCAGTACTTC
CASSSLSERQETQYF
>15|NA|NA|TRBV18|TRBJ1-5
TGTGCCAGCTCCGAGGGGTGGGGCAGCAATCAGCCCCAGCATTTT
CASSEGWGSNQPQHF
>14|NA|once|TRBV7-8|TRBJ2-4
TGTGCCAGCAGCTTGGAACAGAACCTAAACATTCAGTACTTC
CASSLEQNLNIQYF
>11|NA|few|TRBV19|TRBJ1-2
TGTGCCAGTAGTTCCAGGGTCGGCTACACCTTC
CASSSRVGYTF
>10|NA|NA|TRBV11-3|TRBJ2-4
TGTCGTCCAGCCAAAAACATTCAGTACTTC
CRPAKNIQYF
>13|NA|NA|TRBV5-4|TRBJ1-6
TGTGCCAGCAGCTTGGGTCCCGATTCACCCCTCCACTTT
CASSLGPDSPLHF
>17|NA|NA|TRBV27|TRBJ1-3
TGTGCCAGCAGTTCGGGCCCCTCTCCATACTCTGGAAACACCATATATTTT
CASSSGPSPYSGNTIYF
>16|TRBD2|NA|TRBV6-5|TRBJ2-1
TGTGCCAGCAGTAACTCCGGACTAGCGGCCTACAATGAGCAGTTCTTC
CASSNSGLAAYNEQFF
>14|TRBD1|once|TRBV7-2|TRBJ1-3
TGTGCCAGCAGCTCACAGGGGCAGGGAGACACCATATATTTT
CASSSQGQGDTIYF
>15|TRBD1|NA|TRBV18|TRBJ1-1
TGTGCCAGCTCACCCCGACAGGGATGGGGCACTGAAGCTTTCTTT
CASSPRQGWGTEAFF
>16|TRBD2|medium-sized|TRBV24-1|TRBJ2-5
TGTGCCACCAGTCTCAGCGGGGAGACGTGGGGAGAGACCCAGTACTTC
CATSLSGETWGETQYF
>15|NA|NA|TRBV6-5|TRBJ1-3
TGTGCCAGCAGTTACTCGCCCGGGGCAGGAAACACCATATATTTT
CASSYSPGAGNTIYF
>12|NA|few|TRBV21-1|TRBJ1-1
TGTGCCAGCCTCCCGGGGAACACTGAAGCTTTCTTT
CASLPGNTEAFF
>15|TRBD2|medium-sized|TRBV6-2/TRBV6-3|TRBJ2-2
TGTGCCAGCAGCCTAGCGGGTCCGAACACCGGGGAGCTGTTTTTT
CASSLAGPNTGELFF
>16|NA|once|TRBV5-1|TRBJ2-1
TGCGCCAGCAGCTTGGGTGTGGGACGCTCCTACAATGAGCAGTTCTTC
CASSLGVGRSYNEQFF
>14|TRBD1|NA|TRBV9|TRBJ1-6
TGTGCCAGCAGCGCCGGACAGGGATATTCACCCCTCCACTTT
CASSAGQGYSPLHF
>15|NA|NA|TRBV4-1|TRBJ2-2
TGCGCCAGCAGCCAACCAGACATTGACACCGGGGAGCTGTTTTTT
CASSQPDIDTGELFF